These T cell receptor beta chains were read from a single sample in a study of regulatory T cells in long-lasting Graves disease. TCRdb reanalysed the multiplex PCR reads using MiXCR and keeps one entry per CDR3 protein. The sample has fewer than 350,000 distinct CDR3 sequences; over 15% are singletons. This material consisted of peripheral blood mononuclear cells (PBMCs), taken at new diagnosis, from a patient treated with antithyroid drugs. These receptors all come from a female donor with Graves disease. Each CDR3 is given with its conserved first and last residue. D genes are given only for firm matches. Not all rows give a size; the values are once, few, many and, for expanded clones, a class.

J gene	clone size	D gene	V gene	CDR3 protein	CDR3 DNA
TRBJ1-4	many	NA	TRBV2	CASSGRGVNEKLFF	TGTGCCAGCAGTGGAAGGGGGGTTAATGAAAAACTGTTTTTT
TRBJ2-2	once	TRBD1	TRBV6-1	CASGTGVRTGELFF	TGTGCCAGCGGAACAGGGGTGCGTACCGGGGAGCTGTTTTTT
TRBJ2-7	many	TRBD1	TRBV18	CASSPRTGISYEQYF	TGTGCCAGCTCGCCCCGGACAGGGATCTCCTACGAGCAGTACTTC
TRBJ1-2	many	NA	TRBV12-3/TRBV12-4	CASSLGQGRFYGYTF	TGTGCCAGCAGTTTAGGTCAGGGGCGCTTCTATGGCTACACCTTC
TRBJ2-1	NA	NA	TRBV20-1	CSATDSASDNEQFF	TGCAGTGCTACGGATAGCGCGTCCGACAATGAGCAGTTCTTC
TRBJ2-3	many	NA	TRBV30	CAWRPPPGMRTDTQYF	TGTGCCTGGAGACCCCCCCCCGGGATGAGGACAGATACGCAGTATTTT
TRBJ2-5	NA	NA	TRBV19	CASSILGQETQYF	TGTGCCAGTAGTATTTTGGGACAAGAGACCCAGTACTTC
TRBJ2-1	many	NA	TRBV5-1	CASSLGLDSSYNEQFF	TGCGCCAGCAGCTTGGGTTTGGATAGCTCCTACAATGAGCAGTTCTTC
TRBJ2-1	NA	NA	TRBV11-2	CASSWSAGNTDNEQFF	TGTGCCAGCAGCTGGTCGGCGGGGAATACGGACAATGAGCAGTTCTTC
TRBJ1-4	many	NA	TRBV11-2	CASSPQGWGEKLFF	TGTGCCAGCAGCCCCCAGGGGTGGGGTGAAAAACTGTTTTTT
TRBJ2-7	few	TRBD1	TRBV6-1	CASSRTGSHEQYF	TGTGCCAGCAGTAGGACAGGGTCCCACGAGCAGTACTTC